The 32 T cell receptor beta chains listed next were all sequenced from one sample in a study of radiation and T cells in renal cell carcinoma. Time point denoted: blood 2 weeks post-SBRT. The treatment here: 15 Gy SBRT to primary tumor, nephrectomy 4 weeks later. Some clones are missing from TCRdb's copy, which holds only in-frame ones; the method was immunoSEQ multiplex PCR. The sample holds 70,000 or so clones, around 80% seen once. Source: blood, taken from a patient whose treatment included radiotherapy and nephrectomy. The receptors derive from a man aged 55 to 70 with renal cell carcinoma.

This clone was seen a single time. The gene calls are TRBV27 and TRBJ2-7; 11 bases fit TRBD2. This CDR3 is built from 16 residues. Losses at the gene ends were 6 bases for V and 2 bases for J; bases not matched to a gene: 9. The germline CDR1 and CDR2 sequences are MNHEY and SMNVEV (reference sequence). In DNA, the CDR3 is TGTGCCAGCAGCCCCTATCTAGCGGGAGGCACCTACGAGCAGTACTTC. Its translation: CASSPYLAGGTYEQYF.

V and J are TRBV4-1 and TRBJ1-1, with a weak D call TRBD1 (6 bases). Germline CDR1 is MGHRA and CDR2 is YSYEKL. V lost 1 base and J lost 12, with 12 bases in between. This CDR3 region has 12 residues. Here the CDR3 DNA reads TGCGCCAGCAGCCAAGTAGGACAGATTTCTTTCTTT. It specifies CASSQVGQISFF.

V is TRBV18 and J is TRBJ2-1; the D is unclear. The germline V gene encodes CDR1 KGHSH and CDR2 LQKENI. Trimming removed 0 bases from V and 5 bases from J, with 14 bases in between. The CDR3 is 16 amino acids. The CDR3 protein is CASSPPKGIKDNEQFF. The CDR3 region has the DNA TGTGCCAGCTCACCACCAAAAGGGATCAAGGACAATGAGCAGTTCTTC.

The CDR3 sequence is CSGGGGLNEKLFF. CDR3 nucleotides: TGCAGCGGCGGAGGGGGCCTAAATGAAAAACTGTTTTTT. The rearrangement links TRBV29-1 to TRBJ1-4; TRBD1 aligns across 7 bases. The CDR3 has 13 residues. Looked up from germline, CDR1 is SQVTM and CDR2 is ANQGSEA. The V gene end was trimmed by 7 bases and the J gene end by 5 bases; junction bases not matched to a gene: 7.

The gene calls are TRBV4-3 and TRBJ2-7; TRBD1 matches 8 bases. CDR3 length: 17 amino acids. After removal of 0 bases from V and 7 bases from J, the junction contained 14 bases not matched to a gene. The germline V gene has CDR1 LGHNA and CDR2 YSLEER. The CDR3 loop reads CASSQDSATGEVWEQYF. The CDR3 nucleotides read TGCGCCAGCAGCCAAGATTCGGCGACAGGGGAGGTGTGGGAGCAGTACTTC.

In this sample, this clone turned up a few times. This chain connects TRBV13 to TRBJ2-3; 7 nucleotides agree with TRBD1. Germline-derived CDR1 and CDR2 are PRHDT and FYEKMQ (reference sequence). CDR3 size: 15 residues. J was trimmed by 2 bases and V by 2 bases; bases with no gene match: 4. This CDR3 reads CASSLSRGYTDTQYF. The CDR3 coding sequence is TGTGCCAGCAGCTTATCCAGGGGGTACACAGATACGCAGTATTTT.

This clone was recorded once. The CDR3 loop reads CASSLQGLAGGDTQYF. The CDR3 region has the DNA TGTGCCAGCAGCCTTCAGGGACTAGCGGGAGGAGATACGCAGTATTTT. The chain recombines TRBV4-2 with TRBJ2-3, with 15 bases that match TRBD2. Germline V gene sequence: CDR1 LGHNA, CDR2 YNFKEQ. The CDR3 runs to 16 residues. The V gene end was trimmed by 4 bases and the J gene end by 5 bases; junction bases not matched to a gene: 4.

This clone was detected once. The chain recombines TRBV5-1 with TRBJ2-7; a weak D match, TRBD1 (6 bases). CDR1 and CDR2 from the germline V gene are SGHRS and YFSETQ. Deletions cut 4 bases from V and 5 bases from J, with 19 bases between. The CDR3 consists of 15 residues. In DNA form, the CDR3 reads TGCGCCAGCAGCCAAACCGCAGGACAGTTTCACGAGCAGTACTTC. The encoded protein is CASSQTAGQFHEQYF.

V is TRBV19 and J is TRBJ2-1; 9 bases line up with TRBD1. The germline V gene encodes CDR1 LNHDA and CDR2 SQIVND (reference sequence). The CDR3 extends over 14 amino acids. Trimming removed 5 bases from V and 2 bases from J; junction bases left unmatched: 1. The CDR3 loop reads CASSRQGAYNEQFF. CDR3 sequence (DNA): TGTGCCAGTAGTCGACAGGGGGCCTACAATGAGCAGTTCTTC.

A note on this clone: The germline gene is not matched at one end of the junction; a read error may be the cause. This sequence joins TRBV7-8 and TRBJ2-7, with D maybe TRBD2 (6 bases). This CDR3 spans 14 amino acids. CDR1 and CDR2 from the germline V gene are SGHVS and FQNEAQ. The CDR3 loop is CASSLWRGSDEQYF. In nucleotides, the CDR3 is TGTGCCAGCAGCTTATGGAGGGGCTCCGACGAGCAGTACTTC.

This clone has a handful of counts. The chain couples TRBV6-6 to TRBJ2-3, with 9 bases matching TRBD1. V lost 4 bases and J lost 3; bases outside the gene matches: 5. CDR1 MNHNY and CDR2 SVGAGI come from the germline V gene (reference sequence). This CDR3 is 15 amino acids long. This chain's CDR3 is CASSSGTGRTDTQYF. Written as DNA, the CDR3 is TGTGCCAGCAGTTCCGGGACAGGGCGGACAGATACGCAGTATTTT.

The chain is built from TRBV4-1 and TRBJ2-7; D is possibly TRBD1 (6 bases). The length of the CDR3 is 15 residues. Looked up from germline, CDR1 is MGHRA and CDR2 is YSYEKL. Deletions cut 2 bases from V and 3 bases from J, with 14 bases between. The DNA for the CDR3 is TGCGCCAGCAGCCAACCTCGACAGGCCCTCTACGAGCAGTACTTC. Translated: CASSQPRQALYEQYF.

The genes are TRBV28 and TRBJ1-2; 9 positions match TRBD1. The V segment lost 7 bases and the J segment 3 bases; nucleotides outside the gene matches: 12. CDR1 is MDHEN, CDR2 SYDVKM, per germline. CDR3 size: 16 residues. CDR3 DNA: TGTGCCAGCACCACCCTAGGACAGGGGTTAGACTATGGCTACACCTTC. This sequence encodes CASTTLGQGLDYGYTF.

This chain joins TRBV10-3 and TRBJ1-5; 7 bases match TRBD1. V trimming: 5 bases; J trimming: 5 bases; junction bases outside the gene matches: 6. The CDR3 extends over 14 amino acids. Germline CDR1 and CDR2: ENHRY and SYGVKD. DNA of the CDR3: TGTGCCATCAGTATACAGGGGCAGGATCAGCCCCAGCATTTT. Amino acid sequence: CAISIQGQDQPQHF.

The chain carries TRBV28 and TRBJ2-2; 10 bases match TRBD1. V lost 7 bases and J lost 7; bases outside the gene matches: 9. Germline assignment: CDR1 MDHEN and CDR2 SYDVKM. The CDR3 extends over 15 amino acids. DNA of the CDR3: TGTGCCAGCATGGGGGGACAGGGGATTGTCGGGGAGCTGTTTTTT. It is translated as CASMGGQGIVGELFF.

This clone was detected only a few times. The chain uses TRBV10-3 and TRBJ2-3, with 10 bases aligning to TRBD2. The CDR3 spans 14 residues. The V gene's germline CDR1 is ENHRY and CDR2 SYGVKD. The trim removed 7 bases at V and 2 bases at J, leaving 3 bases unmatched. The CDR3 bases are TGTGCCATCAAGGGACTAGCGTCCACAGATACGCAGTATTTT. Encoded protein: CAIKGLASTDTQYF.

The chain recombines TRBV30 with TRBJ1-2; no firm D call. The V end lost 4 bases, the J end lost 3 bases, and 9 bases lay between the germline ends. This CDR3 comprises 12 residues. Looked up from germline, CDR1 is GTSNPN and CDR2 is SVGIG (reference sequence). Written as DNA, the CDR3 is TGTGCCTGGACTACAGAACACTATGGCTACACCTTC. It yields the protein CAWTTEHYGYTF.

This clone was picked up one time. CDR3 loop: CASSDSANYGYTF. For the CDR3, the DNA is TGTGCCAGCAGCGACAGTGCTAACTATGGCTACACCTTC. The chain carries TRBV7-9 and TRBJ1-2, with D perhaps matching TRBD1 (5 bases). This CDR3 has 13 residues. V was trimmed by 5 bases and J by 0 bases, leaving 7 bases between them. Looked up from germline, CDR1 is SEHNR and CDR2 is FQNEAQ (reference sequence).

The genes are TRBV5-1 and TRBJ2-6, with a tentative D call TRBD1 (5 bases). This CDR3 contains 18 residues. Trimming shortened V by 0 bases and J by 2 bases, and 15 bases separated the two germline ends. The germline CDR1 and CDR2 sequences are SGHRS and YFSETQ. CDR3 amino acids: CASSLAGPIQTGANVLTF. The CDR3 DNA reads as TGCGCCAGCAGCTTGGCAGGGCCAATTCAAACTGGGGCCAACGTCCTGACTTTC.

The chain carries TRBV27 and TRBJ2-6; D gene uncertain. Between the trimmed V and J ends, which lost 7 bases and 0 bases, there was a span of 4 bases. CDR3 length equals 13 residues. Germline values: CDR1 MNHEY, CDR2 SMNVEV (reference sequence). The CDR3 DNA follows: TGTGCCAGCAAACTCTCTGGGGCCAACGTCCTGACTTTC. This codes for CASKLSGANVLTF.

CDR3 region: CASSVRGGAGNTIYF. For the CDR3, the DNA is TGTGCCAGCAGTGTCAGAGGGGGGGCTGGAAACACCATATATTTT. The chain recombines TRBV2 with TRBJ1-3, with D maybe TRBD1 (6 bases). V was shortened by 4 bases and J by 2 bases, with 12 bases between the two germline ends. This CDR3 is 15 amino acids long. Germline lookup yields CDR1 SNHLY and CDR2 FYNNEI.

The V and J genes are TRBV30 and TRBJ1-2; perhaps TRBD1 as D (5 bases). V dropped 4 bases and J dropped 4 bases, with 13 bases sitting between them. The CDR3 length is 13 residues. Per the germline V gene, CDR1 is GTSNPN and CDR2 is SVGIG (reference sequence). The CDR3 loop is CAWKGGEAYGYTF. DNA for the CDR3: TGTGCCTGGAAGGGAGGGGAGGCCTATGGCTACACCTTC.

This chain joins TRBV27 and TRBJ2-7; TRBD2 might be the D (5 bases). The CDR3 covers 14 residues. Trimming removed 5 bases at V and 2 bases at J, with 13 bases between. Germline V CDR1 and CDR2: MNHEY, SMNVEV (reference sequence). The CDR3 DNA follows: TGTGCCAGCAGTCTAGCCCCAAGGGCCTACGAGCAGTACTTC. Amino acid sequence: CASSLAPRAYEQYF.

This chain uses TRBV29-1 with TRBJ2-1, with no clear D. CDR3 size: 12 residues. The germline V gene has CDR1 SQVTM and CDR2 ANQGSEA. V lost 6 bases and J lost 10, with 16 bases in between. The CDR3 protein is CSVAIQSQEQFF. The CDR3 nucleotides are TGCAGCGTCGCGATTCAGTCGCAGGAGCAGTTCTTC.

The chain has TRBV14 and TRBJ2-5; perhaps TRBD2 as D (6 bases). Germline V CDR1 and CDR2: SGHDN, FVKESK. Trimming took off 2 bases at V and 4 bases at J, with 11 bases between the two ends. The CDR3 loop spans 14 amino acids. The CDR3 DNA is TGTGCCAGCAGCCAAACTAGCCCCAGAGAGACCCAGTACTTC. Amino acids: CASSQTSPRETQYF.

The CDR3 loop reads CASSFSGQGPNTGELFF. In nucleotides, the CDR3 is TGTGCCAGCAGTTTTTCGGGACAGGGCCCTAACACCGGGGAGCTGTTTTTT. J is TRBJ2-2 and V is TRBV27; 9 bases agree with TRBD1. The CDR3 extends over 17 amino acids. The germline V gene encodes CDR1 MNHEY and CDR2 SMNVEV (reference sequence). Trimming at V came to 3 bases and at J to 2 bases, leaving 7 bases not matched to a gene.

The rearrangement joins TRBV11-2 to TRBJ2-7, with TRBD2 identical over 10 bases. V was clipped by 6 bases and J by 1 base; unmatched bases: 3. This CDR3 spans 14 amino acids. Germline values: CDR1 SGHAT, CDR2 FQNNGV. DNA for the CDR3: TGTGCCAGCAGACTAGCGGGAAGATCCTACGAGCAGTACTTC. It specifies CASRLAGRSYEQYF.

V and J are TRBV4-3 and TRBJ2-2; 7 positions agree with TRBD1. After removal of 3 bases from V and 3 bases from J, the junction contained 4 bases not matched to a gene. The length of the CDR3 is 15 residues. From germline, CDR1 is LGHNA and CDR2 YSLEER. In nucleotides, the CDR3 is TGCGCCAGCAGCCACGGGCAGGGGGACACCGGGGAGCTGTTTTTT. Translated: CASSHGQGDTGELFF.

This chain links TRBV6-4 with TRBJ2-1, with TRBD2 matching 8 bases. Losses at the gene ends were 8 bases for V and 2 bases for J; bases not matched to a gene: 8. The CDR3 runs 15 residues. Germline V gene sequence: CDR1 MRHNA, CDR2 SNTAGT. The CDR3 DNA reads TGTGCCAGCGGCCAAAGCGGGAGTGCCTACAATGAGCAGTTCTTC. Translation: CASGQSGSAYNEQFF.

V is TRBV30 and J is TRBJ2-6, with D possibly matching TRBD2 (5 bases). This CDR3 is built from 15 residues. CDR1 is GTSNPN and CDR2 is SVGIG in the germline V gene (reference sequence). With 5 bases removed from V and 2 bases from J, the gap between germline ends came to 13 bases. CDR3 sequence reads: CAWGKAGTGANVLTF. The CDR3 DNA sequence: TGTGCCTGGGGGAAGGCCGGGACTGGGGCCAACGTCCTGACTTTC.

The chain is built from TRBV6-6 and TRBJ2-5, with 8 nucleotides matching TRBD1. The J call is doubtful: the DNA matches TRBJ2-7 better. The CDR3 sequence is 16 residues long. Looked up from germline, CDR1 is MNHNY and CDR2 is SVGAGI (reference sequence). The DNA of the CDR3 is TGTGCCAGCATCATACACGGACAGGGAGTTCACTACGAGCAGTACTTC. The encoded protein is CASIIHGQGVHYEQYF.

This sequence joins TRBV7-2 and TRBJ2-7; TRBD1 is a possible D gene (5 bases). The CDR3 is 12 residues long. V was cut by 9 bases and J by 2 bases, with 11 bases left in between. CDR1 is SGHTA, CDR2 FQGNSA, per germline. The DNA of the CDR3 is TGTGCCAGTCAGGGCCCGACCTACGAGCAGTACTTC. It codes for CASQGPTYEQYF.